Listed below are T cell receptor beta chains from one sample, sequenced in a study of T cell repertoires in cytomegalovirus infection. TCRdb re-derived calls from the reads in MiXCR, one entry per CDR3 protein. The data hold 300,000 to 450,000 distinct CDR3 sequences, with roughly 20% observed a single time. The specimen was PBMCs. The receptors were sampled from a human donor in good health (CMV status not recorded). Some clones in this sample may be carry-over from other donors' samples. CDR3s include the opening cysteine and the closing phenylalanine or tryptophan. D genes are given only for firm matches. Only part of the rows carry a size: once, few, many, or a class if the clone is expanded.

cdr3_length	v_call	j_call	d_call	clone_size	cdr3_nt	cdr3_aa
13	TRBV4-3	TRBJ1-2	-	few	TGCGCCAGCAGCCAACAGGGTCTAGATGGCTACACCTTC	CASSQQGLDGYTF
14	TRBV7-2	TRBJ2-1	-	many	TGTGCCAGCACCAAGAGAGGGACCTACAATGAGCAGTTCTTC	CASTKRGTYNEQFF
14	TRBV7-2	TRBJ2-3	-	many	TGTGCCAGCAGCGTAGGGGCGGACACAGATACGCAGTATTTT	CASSVGADTDTQYF
17	TRBV6-2/TRBV6-3	TRBJ2-7	TRBD2	-	TGTGCCAGCACCCTTCGGGAGGCCCCGTGGGCTCCTTACGAGCAGTACTTC	CASTLREAPWAPYEQYF
16	TRBV5-3	TRBJ2-2	-	-	TGTGCCAGCAGCTGGGGACTGACGAACGTTGTCGGGGAGCTGTTTTTT	CASSWGLTNVVGELFF
13	TRBV18	TRBJ1-6	-	-	TGTGCCAACTCACCAGTTAGGGATTCACCCCTCCACTTT	CANSPVRDSPLHF
13	TRBV2	TRBJ2-7	TRBD2	few	TGTGCCAGCAGTCCCAAAGAAGCGGGGGAGCAGTACTTC	CASSPKEAGEQYF
13	TRBV4-1	TRBJ2-1	-	few	TGCGCCAGCAGCCAAGACCCGAGGGATGAGCAGTTCTTC	CASSQDPRDEQFF
12	TRBV7-8	TRBJ2-1	-	many	TGTGCCAGCAGCTTAGGGCGTAATGAGCAGTTCTTC	CASSLGRNEQFF
13	TRBV11-1	TRBJ2-1	-	-	TGTGCCAGCAGCTCCGGTCGAGCCAATGAGCAGTTCTTC	CASSSGRANEQFF
15	TRBV12-3/TRBV12-4	TRBJ1-5	TRBD1	-	TGTGCCAGCAGCCCACCGGGACAGGGGCCCCAGCCCCAGCATTTT	CASSPPGQGPQPQHF
10	TRBV2	TRBJ2-1	-	many	TGTGCCAGCCGGGGAAATGAGCAGTTCTTC	CASRGNEQFF
13	TRBV3-1	TRBJ1-1	-	-	TGTGCCAGCAGACAGAGCATGAACACTGAAGCTTTCTTT	CASRQSMNTEAFF
15	TRBV11-2	TRBJ2-7	-	many	TGTGCCAGCAGCCCCCGCCGTCGACTAGTCTACGAGCAGTACTTC	CASSPRRRLVYEQYF
13	TRBV7-4	TRBJ2-6	-	-	TGTGCCAGTCTGATGGCAGAAGGCAACGTCCTGAATTTC	CASLMAEGNVLNF